These 11 T cell receptor beta chains were all obtained from the same sample, sequenced in a study of blood T cells in healthy people across ages. A sample-barcoded 5' primer and a J-beta primer mix were used in a second PCR of roughly 7 to 11 cycles. TCRdb fed the 5' RACE reads into MiXCR, producing one record per CDR3 protein. The sample carries 700,000 or so distinct CDR3 sequences, 40% to 50% recorded once. The material sequenced was blood. These receptors were obtained from a man at least 80 years old in good health.

The J gene is TRBJ2-5, the V gene TRBV3-1; D is ambiguous. The CDR3 length is 14 residues. The germline CDR1 and CDR2 sequences are LGHDT and YNNKEL (reference sequence). Between the trimmed V and J ends, which lost 4 bases and 4 bases, there was a span of 13 bases. CDR3 sequence: CASSLRRSRETQYF. The CDR3 nucleotides are TGTGCCAGCAGCCTGCGGCGGAGTCGAGAGACCCAGTACTTC.

This clonotype was counted at least ten times. This chain connects TRBV7-2 to TRBJ2-7, with 7 bases matching TRBD2. CDR3 length equals 13 residues. The germline V gene encodes CDR1 SGHTA and CDR2 FQGNSA. The trim removed 6 bases at V and 6 bases at J, leaving 8 bases unmatched. Here the CDR3 DNA reads TGTGCCAGCAGTCGGGCGGGAGCACTCGAGCAGTACTTC. Its translation is CASSRAGALEQYF.

The V gene is TRBV4-2, the J gene TRBJ1-6, with 8 bases identical to TRBD1. CDR3 size: 16 residues. J lost 7 bases, V lost 0 bases, and 5 bases had no gene match. Germline lookup yields CDR1 LGHNA and CDR2 YNFKEQ. The CDR3 nucleotides are TGTGCCAGCAGCCAAGATCGGACAGGGCGGAATTCACCCCTCCACTTT. Translating it yields CASSQDRTGRNSPLHF.

V usage is TRBV7-2 and J usage is TRBJ2-5; TRBD2 matches at 9 bases. Trimming removed 2 bases from V and 4 bases from J; junction bases left unmatched: 8. The germline gives CDR1 SGHTA, CDR2 FQGNSA. There are 16 residues in the CDR3. CDR3 nucleotide sequence: TGTGCCAGCAGCTTATCCCGGGCGGGAGGGGGAGAGACCCAGTACTTC. This codes for CASSLSRAGGGETQYF.

This clonotype was recorded only once. V and J are TRBV20-1 and TRBJ2-3; TRBD2 matches at 11 bases. The V segment lost 4 bases and the J segment 6 bases; nucleotides outside the gene matches: 6. This CDR3 has 14 amino acids. Germline lookup yields CDR1 DFQATT and CDR2 SNEGSKA (reference sequence). CDR3 sequence (DNA): TGCAGTGCTACCGTAGCGGGAGGGAGGGATACGCAGTATTTT. Protein: CSATVAGGRDTQYF.

The chain employs TRBV20-1 and TRBJ1-1, with 8 nucleotides matching TRBD1. CDR3 length: 15 amino acids. With 1 base clipped from V and 5 bases from J, the junction kept 9 bases outside the gene matches. Germline CDR1 is DFQATT and CDR2 is SNEGSKA (reference sequence). The CDR3, as DNA: TGCAGTGCTAGAGGTTCACAGGGGGTTGGTACTGAAGCTTTCTTT. This codes for CSARGSQGVGTEAFF.

In this sample, this clonotype turned up a few times. The chain employs TRBV27 and TRBJ2-1, with 7 nucleotides matching TRBD1. There are 15 residues in the CDR3. Germline assignment: CDR1 MNHEY and CDR2 SMNVEV (reference sequence). V lost 5 bases, J lost 7 bases, and 11 bases stayed unmatched. Here the CDR3 DNA reads TGTGCCAGCAGTCCGGACCGGGACAGCGTTAATGAGCAGTTCTTC. This codes for CASSPDRDSVNEQFF.

A remark on this clonotype: The junction and the germline gene differ at one end; a read error may be behind it. The rearrangement uses TRBV15 and TRBJ1-2; tentatively, D is TRBD1 (5 bases). The CDR3 has 15 residues. From germline, CDR1 is LNHNV and CDR2 YYDKDF (reference sequence). In DNA, the CDR3 is TGTGCCACCTCCGCCGGGGGGACGCCTCTTTATGGCCACACCTTC. Protein: CATSAGGTPLYGHTF.

The chain combines TRBV7-8 with TRBJ1-2, with TRBD1 identical over 8 bases. The CDR3 has 18 residues. Trimming removed 4 bases from V and 3 bases from J; junction bases left unmatched: 16. Germline V gene lookup returns CDR1 SGHVS and CDR2 FQNEAQ. The CDR3 region is CASSSTSGGAGFHYGYTF. The CDR3 bases are TGTGCCAGCAGCTCCACCTCAGGGGGCGCGGGGTTTCACTATGGCTACACCTTC.

The table lists this clonotype with a few counts. V is TRBV5-5 and J is TRBJ2-7; tentatively, D is TRBD2 (6 bases). The end of the DNA fits TRBJ2-5 better, so the J call may be wrong. CDR3 length equals 15 residues. Germline V gene lookup returns CDR1 SGHKS and CDR2 YYEKEE (reference sequence). Written as DNA, the CDR3 is TGTGCCAGCAGCTTAGGAGTAGCGGCGTATGAGACCCAGTACTTC. This encodes CASSLGVAAYETQYF.

Only a few counts were recorded for this clonotype. The CDR3 nucleotides read TGTGCCAGCAGTATCGGTCCGGAGACCCAGTACTTC. Protein product: CASSIGPETQYF. V and J are TRBV28 and TRBJ2-5; D gene unclear. The CDR3 contains 12 residues. Germline CDR1 reads MDHEN; CDR2 reads SYDVKM. Trimming left V 5 bases short and J 5 bases short, with 9 bases between.